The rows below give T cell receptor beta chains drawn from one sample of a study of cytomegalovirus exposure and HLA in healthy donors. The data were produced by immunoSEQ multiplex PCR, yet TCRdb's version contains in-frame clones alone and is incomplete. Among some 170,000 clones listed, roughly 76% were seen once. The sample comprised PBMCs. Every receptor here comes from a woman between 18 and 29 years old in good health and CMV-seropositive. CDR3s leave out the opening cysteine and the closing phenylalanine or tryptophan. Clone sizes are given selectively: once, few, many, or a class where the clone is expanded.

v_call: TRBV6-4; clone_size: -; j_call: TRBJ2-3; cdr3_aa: ASSDAGGPDTQY
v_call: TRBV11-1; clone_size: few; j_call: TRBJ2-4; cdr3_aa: ASSSESGSPFIQY
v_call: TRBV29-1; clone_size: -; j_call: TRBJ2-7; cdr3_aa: SVELYSSHEQY
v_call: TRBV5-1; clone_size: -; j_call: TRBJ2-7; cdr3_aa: ASSSPEGGSEQY
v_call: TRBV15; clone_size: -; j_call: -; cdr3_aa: ATSRDGTGGTYEQY
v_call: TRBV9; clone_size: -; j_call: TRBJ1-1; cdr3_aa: ASSVRQGGTEAF
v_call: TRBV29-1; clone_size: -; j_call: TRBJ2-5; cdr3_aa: SLTARQETQY
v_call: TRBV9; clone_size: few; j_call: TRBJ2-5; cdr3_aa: ASSATLRPQETQY
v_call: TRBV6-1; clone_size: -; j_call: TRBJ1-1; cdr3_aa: ANGQGYTEAF
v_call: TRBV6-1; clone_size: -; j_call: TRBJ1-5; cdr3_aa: ASSSGQINQPQH
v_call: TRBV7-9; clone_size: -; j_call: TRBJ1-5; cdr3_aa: ASSLHSNQPQH
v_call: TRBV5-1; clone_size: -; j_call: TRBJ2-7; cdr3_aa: ASSLEKYGTYEQY
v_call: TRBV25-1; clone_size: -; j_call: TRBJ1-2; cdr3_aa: ASTNRGSDGYT
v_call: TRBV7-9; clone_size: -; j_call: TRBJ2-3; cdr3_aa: ASSSRGGLTLDTQY
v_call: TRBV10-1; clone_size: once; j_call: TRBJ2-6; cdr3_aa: ASSEGGSGGPVHWANVLT
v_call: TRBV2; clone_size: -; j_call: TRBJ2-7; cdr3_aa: ASSEALPGTRPY
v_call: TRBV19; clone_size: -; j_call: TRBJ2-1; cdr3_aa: ATGQERGFLSYNEQF
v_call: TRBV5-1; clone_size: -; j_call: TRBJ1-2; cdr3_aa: ASSWGQGAGYT
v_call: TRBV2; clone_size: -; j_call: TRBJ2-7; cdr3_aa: ARSGAQGYEQY
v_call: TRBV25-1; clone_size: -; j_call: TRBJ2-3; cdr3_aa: ASSGLRTSGDTDTQY
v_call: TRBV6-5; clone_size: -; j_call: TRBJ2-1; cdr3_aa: ASSYSRELNEQF
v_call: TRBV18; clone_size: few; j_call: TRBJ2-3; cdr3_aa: ASSPAAITDTQY
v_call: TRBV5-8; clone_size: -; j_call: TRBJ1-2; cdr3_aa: ASSLDTLRYYGYT
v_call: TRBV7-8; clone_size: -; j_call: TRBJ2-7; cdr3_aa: ASRAGQGAEQY
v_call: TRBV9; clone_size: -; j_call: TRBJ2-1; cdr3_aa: ASSVGTVSYNEQF
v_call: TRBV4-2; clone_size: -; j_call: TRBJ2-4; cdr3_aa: ASSQPPGTEGWAKNIQY
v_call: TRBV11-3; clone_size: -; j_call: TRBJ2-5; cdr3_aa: ASSFGGRGKEETQY
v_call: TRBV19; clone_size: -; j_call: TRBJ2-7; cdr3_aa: ASSIGGARGSYEQY
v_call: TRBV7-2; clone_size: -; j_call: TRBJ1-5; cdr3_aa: ASSLGGGQPQH
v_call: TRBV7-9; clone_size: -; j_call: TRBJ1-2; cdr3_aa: ASRPLELCYT
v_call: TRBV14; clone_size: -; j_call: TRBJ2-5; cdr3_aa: ASSQEGRGKQETQY
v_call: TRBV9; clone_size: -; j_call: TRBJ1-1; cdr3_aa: ASSVTGGSEAF
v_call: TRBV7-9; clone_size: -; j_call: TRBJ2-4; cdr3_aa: ASSPDRTSGAKNIQY
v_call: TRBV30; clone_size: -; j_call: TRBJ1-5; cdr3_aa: AWSGTRTGSNQPQH
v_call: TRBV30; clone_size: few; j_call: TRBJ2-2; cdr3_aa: ASRQGGDSGELF
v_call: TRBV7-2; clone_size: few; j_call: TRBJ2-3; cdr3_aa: ASSSLTSTDTQY
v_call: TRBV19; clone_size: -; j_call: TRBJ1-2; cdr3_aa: ASSIRGQGAIGYT
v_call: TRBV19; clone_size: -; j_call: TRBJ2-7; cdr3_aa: ASSTVGGNYEQY
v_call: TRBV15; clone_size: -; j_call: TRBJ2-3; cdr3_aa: ATSWRLAGFSDTQY
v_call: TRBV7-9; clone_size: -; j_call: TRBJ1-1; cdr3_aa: ASSSQGDEAF
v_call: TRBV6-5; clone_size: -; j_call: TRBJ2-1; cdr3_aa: ASSYFDEQF